These T cell receptor beta chains were read from a single sample in a study of blood T cells in healthy people across ages. From the 5' RACE reads, TCRdb called clonotypes with MiXCR, one entry per CDR3 protein. The data hold 650,000 to 800,000 distinct CDR3 sequences, with approximately 44% observed a single time. Sequencing was performed on blood. The source is a man aged 55 to 70 in good health. CDR3s include the opening cysteine and the closing phenylalanine or tryptophan.

TRBJ2-3	TRBV9	CASSVRDRELDRTDTQYF
TRBJ2-7	TRBV7-8	CASGDYPDSYEQYF
TRBJ2-1	TRBV14	CASSSGYLRFF
TRBJ2-5	TRBV12-3/TRBV12-4	CASSFLRSGTQYF
TRBJ2-5	TRBV20-1	CSARVLAGNMETQYF
TRBJ2-7	TRBV20-1	CSAPSGTERGEQYF
TRBJ1-2	TRBV15	CATSMLPTVNYGYTF
TRBJ2-1	TRBV29-1	CSVRSRDRGDPYNEQFF
TRBJ2-6	TRBV27	CASSSLGSSIRAGANVLTF
TRBJ1-6	TRBV20-1	CSARTGAQSPLHF
TRBJ2-5	TRBV4-3	CASSQDGTGRQETQYF
TRBJ1-2	TRBV3-1	CASSLDSGGVNYGYTF
TRBJ1-4	TRBV5-6	CASSPQDRFNEKLFF
TRBJ2-1	TRBV13	CASSFGGANEQFF
TRBJ2-6	TRBV9	CASSTHLEGANVLTF
TRBJ2-1	TRBV11-2	CASSPLAGGLISNEQFF
TRBJ2-5	TRBV9	CASSYSWEETQYF
TRBJ2-6	TRBV6-2/TRBV6-3	CASRDQGANVLTF
TRBJ2-3	TRBV28	CASSATGGPATDTQYF
TRBJ1-2	TRBV7-2	CASSPYSNGYTF
TRBJ1-5	TRBV6-1	CASSALQGGGNQPQHF
TRBJ2-7	TRBV18	CASSVLGTGGYEQYF
TRBJ1-1	TRBV9	CASSATNGNTEAFF
TRBJ2-5	TRBV10-3	CAISESLAGAHYEEYF
TRBJ1-1	TRBV10-3	CAISKGQGPNTEAFF
TRBJ2-1	TRBV6-1	CASRVNSLNYNEQFF
TRBJ1-2	TRBV3-1	CASSQEGIRGYGYTF
TRBJ2-3	TRBV3-1	CASSQEGEGATDTQYF
TRBJ2-5	TRBV15	CATSGLGRAQETQYF
TRBJ2-5	TRBV11-2	CASSVADSREETQYF
TRBJ2-5	TRBV2	CASRSGDRAVGTNEQYF
TRBJ2-7	TRBV7-2	CASSLEAPPYEQYF
TRBJ2-7	TRBV27	CASRRGSGPYEQYF
TRBJ1-1	TRBV7-9	CASSRDRSEAFF
TRBJ2-5	TRBV12-3/TRBV12-4	CASSLSGQETQYF
TRBJ2-7	TRBV5-1	CASSLDRVQYF
TRBJ1-5	TRBV12-3/TRBV12-4	CASTPGGGRSNQPQHF
TRBJ2-3	TRBV7-9	CASSTRQGRDTQYF
TRBJ2-3	TRBV20-1	CSARGGGGPSSTDTQYF
TRBJ2-7	TRBV10-2	CASRETVISYEQYF
TRBJ1-5	TRBV12-3/TRBV12-4	CASSSGQGDNQPQHF
TRBJ2-7	TRBV20-1	CSASQGQGFPEQYF
TRBJ2-5	TRBV25-1	CASSPPGTSREQYF